Below are 6 T cell receptor beta chains sequenced from a single sample in a study of patients and donors after allogeneic stem cell transplantation. TCRdb reprocessed the RT-PCR reads with MiXCR, giving one entry per CDR3 protein. The profile covers about 410,000 distinct CDR3 sequences, with 16% appearing a single time and around 7.9% taken by the ten largest. The sample consisted of blood, either unsorted or a sorted T cell fraction (not recorded which). These receptors all come from a human donor who was either an allogeneic HSCT recipient or a stem cell or donor lymphocyte infusion donor (not recorded which). It is not recorded whose cells these are; they may come from a transplant donor.

The table lists this clonotype with a few counts. The rearrangement links TRBV28 to TRBJ1-6; no clear D. Germline CDR1 reads MDHEN; CDR2 reads SYDVKM. Trimming cost V 5 bases and J 7 bases, with 18 bases left between them. This CDR3 spans 16 amino acids. The CDR3 sequence: CASSAPQAAGNSPLHF. DNA for the CDR3: TGTGCCAGCAGTGCTCCGCAGGCGGCGGGCAATTCACCCCTCCACTTT.

This clonotype was recorded a few times. This chain joins TRBV5-5 and TRBJ1-5, with unresolved D. CDR1 is SGHKS, CDR2 YYEKEE, per germline (reference sequence). Trimming took off 2 bases at V and 2 bases at J, with 11 bases between the two ends. This CDR3 contains 15 residues. The CDR3 here is CASSFYTDRNQPQHF. CDR3 sequence (DNA): TGTGCCAGCAGCTTTTACACGGACCGCAATCAGCCCCAGCATTTT.

The table lists this clonotype with a few counts. This chain connects TRBV4-3 to TRBJ1-4, with D tentatively TRBD1 (5 bases). The CDR3 spans 16 residues. CDR1 and CDR2 (germline): LGHNA, YSLEER. V lost 4 bases and J lost 7, with 19 bases in between. The DNA for the CDR3 is TGCGCCAGCAGCCTAGGACCGGGGGGATTTACTGAAAAACTGTTTTTT. Its translation: CASSLGPGGFTEKLFF.

J is TRBJ2-7 and V is TRBV11-3; 8 bases fit TRBD2. After removal of 1 base from V and 2 bases from J, the junction contained 7 bases not matched to a gene. Germline V CDR1 and CDR2: SGHNT, YENEEA. CDR3 length: 16 residues. Here the CDR3 reads CASSLVLADDAYEQYF. In DNA, the CDR3 is TGTGCCAGCAGCTTAGTACTAGCGGACGACGCCTACGAGCAGTACTTC.

The genes are TRBV10-3 and TRBJ2-1, with TRBD2 identical over 9 bases. This CDR3 is 15 amino acids long. The germline V gene encodes CDR1 ENHRY and CDR2 SYGVKD. Losses at the gene ends were 6 bases for V and 4 bases for J; bases not matched to a gene: 7. The CDR3 DNA reads as TGTGCCATCAGGGATAGCGGGAGCCCTTACAATGAGCAGTTCTTC. Protein sequence: CAIRDSGSPYNEQFF.

The V and J genes are TRBV28 and TRBJ2-5; 7 bases are shared with TRBD2. The CDR3 contains 16 residues. Germline V gives CDR1 MDHEN, CDR2 SYDVKM. V dropped 2 bases and J dropped 4; count of bases not matched to a gene: 10. The CDR3 reads CASSLPRTREAETQYF. The CDR3 DNA follows: TGTGCCAGCAGTTTACCGCGGACTAGAGAGGCAGAGACCCAGTACTTC. Together with reference TRBV28 and TRBJ2-5, the CDR3 gives the full variable domain: DVKVTQSSRYLVKRTGEKVFLECVQDMDHENMFWYRQDPGLGLRLIYFSYDVKMKEKGDIPEGYSVSREKKERFSLILESASTNQTSMYLCASSLPRTREAETQYFGPGTRLLVL.